These 17 T cell receptor beta chains originate from one sample sequenced in a study of blood T cell repertoires in COVID-19. Produced via immunoSEQ multiplex PCR; TCRdb's table is partial and in-frame only. Here the sample spans about 200,000 clones, 70% to 90% being singletons. The specimen sequenced was peripheral blood. Every receptor here comes from a woman between 50 and 59 years old with COVID-19, enrolled during active disease.

The V call is TRBV18, the J call TRBJ2-7; 9 bases are a match to TRBD1. CDR1 and CDR2 from the germline V gene are KGHSH and LQKENI. The CDR3 covers 15 residues. The ends lost 6 bases at V and 2 bases at J; junction bases unmatched: 8. This chain's CDR3 is CASSPRQGGPYEQYF. The DNA for the CDR3 is TGTGCCAGCTCGCCCAGACAGGGGGGGCCCTACGAGCAGTACTTC.

The DNA of the CDR3 is TGTGCCAGCAGTCCAGGGGTTGGCTATGGCTACACCTTC. Its translation: CASSPGVGYGYTF. The chain couples TRBV11-2 to TRBJ1-2; possibly TRBD1 for D (6 bases). There are 13 residues in the CDR3. V gave up 6 bases and J gave up 4 bases, with 12 bases separating them. Germline V gene data show CDR1 as SGHAT and CDR2 as FQNNGV.

The chain combines TRBV7-8 with TRBJ2-1; D may correspond to TRBD1 or TRBD2 (5 bases each). CDR3 length equals 15 residues. With 5 bases removed from V and 3 bases from J, the gap between germline ends came to 14 bases. Germline loops: CDR1 SGHVS, CDR2 FQNEAQ. The CDR3 region is CASSRGAGFYNEQFF. The CDR3 DNA sequence: TGTGCCAGCAGCCGAGGGGCCGGATTCTACAATGAGCAGTTCTTC.

This chain connects TRBV28 to TRBJ1-3; the D is unclear. V was clipped by 3 bases and J by 3 bases, with 3 bases between them. The CDR3 extends over 12 amino acids. Germline CDR1 and CDR2: MDHEN and SYDVKM. This chain's CDR3 is CASSFIGNTIYF. The CDR3 nucleotides read TGTGCCAGCAGTTTTATTGGAAACACCATATATTTT.

About this clone: The sample carries other DNA sequences with the same CDR3. The rearrangement links TRBV12-3 or TRBV12-4 to TRBJ1-1; D might be TRBD1 (5 bases). V was pared by 5 bases and J by 6 bases, with 13 bases between. This CDR3 is built from 13 residues. The CDR3 sequence: CASSLGGGAEAFF. The CDR3 region has the DNA TGTGCCAGCAGTCTCGGGGGAGGCGCTGAAGCTTTCTTT.

The chain recombines TRBV9 with TRBJ1-1; TRBD1 is a possible D gene (5 bases). This CDR3 comprises 14 residues. Between the trimmed V and J ends, which lost 0 bases and 5 bases, there was a span of 11 bases. Germline assignment: CDR1 SGDLS and CDR2 YYNGEE. This CDR3 reads CASSVEGAWTEAFF. CDR3 DNA sequence: TGTGCCAGCAGCGTAGAAGGGGCATGGACTGAAGCTTTCTTT.

The V gene is TRBV7-2, the J gene TRBJ1-5, with D perhaps TRBD1 (5 bases). V lost 5 bases, J lost 1 base, and 12 bases lay in between. This CDR3 is built from 15 residues. Germline V lookup: CDR1 SGHTA, CDR2 FQGNSA. This chain's CDR3 is CASSPRVMSNQPQHF. The CDR3 DNA sequence: TGTGCCAGCAGCCCCAGGGTTATGAGCAATCAGCCCCAGCATTTT.

The rearrangement joins TRBV19 to TRBJ1-1; no clear D gene. Germline assignment: CDR1 LNHDA and CDR2 SQIVND (reference sequence). Trimming removed 1 base from V and 2 bases from J, with 14 bases in between. The CDR3 totals 16 residues. The CDR3 nucleotides are TGTGCCAGTAGTATAGGACTACAATCTGGAAACACTGAAGCTTTCTTT. It encodes CASSIGLQSGNTEAFF.

The chain carries TRBV5-1 and TRBJ2-1; 8 positions agree with TRBD2. Germline V gives CDR1 SGHRS, CDR2 YFSETQ. The CDR3 runs 15 residues. Trimming cost V 5 bases and J 4 bases; bases outside gene matches: 8. The CDR3 sequence is CASSGIAGYYNEQFF. The CDR3 DNA reads as TGCGCCAGCAGTGGGATAGCGGGGTATTACAATGAGCAGTTCTTC. The entire variable domain, with the rest obtained from reference TRBV5-1 and TRBJ2-1, is as follows: KAGVTQTPRYLIKTRGQQVTLSCSPISGHRSVSWYQQTPGQGLQFLFEYFSETQRNKGNFPGRFSGRQFSNSRSEMNVSTLELGDSALYLCASSGIAGYYNEQFFGPGTRLTVL.

The genes are TRBV2 and TRBJ1-2, with 9 nucleotides matching TRBD1. The CDR3 covers 11 residues. The V gene end was trimmed by 8 bases and the J gene end by 6 bases; junction bases not matched to a gene: 1. Germline assignment: CDR1 SNHLY and CDR2 FYNNEI. CDR3 amino acids: CASGTGNGYTF. The CDR3 bases are TGTGCCAGCGGGACAGGGAATGGCTACACCTTC. Looking up the rest from reference TRBV2 and TRBJ1-2 gives the full variable domain: EPEVTQTPSHQVTQMGQEVILRCVPISNHLYFYWYRQILGQKVEFLVSFYNNEISEKSEIFDDQFSVERPDGSNFTLKIRSTKLEDSAMYFCASGTGNGYTFGSGTRLTVV.

This rearrangement joins TRBV2 to TRBJ2-3, with no clear D. Germline V CDR1 and CDR2: SNHLY, FYNNEI. The CDR3 totals 13 residues. The V gene lost 6 bases and the J gene lost 0 bases, with 7 bases spanning the gap. In DNA, the CDR3 is TGTGCCAGCAGGGGCCCTAGCACAGATACGCAGTATTTT. Its translation is CASRGPSTDTQYF. The variable domain in full, completed from reference TRBV2 and TRBJ2-3, reads EPEVTQTPSHQVTQMGQEVILRCVPISNHLYFYWYRQILGQKVEFLVSFYNNEISEKSEIFDDQFSVERPDGSNFTLKIRSTKLEDSAMYFCASRGPSTDTQYFGPGTRLTVL.

The V gene is TRBV12-5, the J gene TRBJ1-1; D might be TRBD1 (6 bases). V was pared by 4 bases and J by 4 bases, with 13 bases between. The CDR3 extends over 14 amino acids. Germline assignment: CDR1 LGHNT and CDR2 FRNRAP. CDR3 protein: CASGSTGLSTEAFF. CDR3 DNA: TGTGCTAGTGGTTCAACAGGGTTGAGCACTGAAGCTTTCTTT.

This clone appeared a single time. CDR3 bases: TGTGCCACCAGTGATGGCCCCAGAGGAGGTACCTACGAGCAGTACTTC. This encodes CATSDGPRGGTYEQYF. The chain combines TRBV24-1 with TRBJ2-7; D might be TRBD2 (5 bases). CDR1 is KGHDR and CDR2 is SFDVKD in the germline V gene. V was shortened by 3 bases and J by 2 bases, with 16 bases between the two germline ends. This CDR3 contains 16 residues.

The chain is built from TRBV28 and TRBJ1-2; D is unclear. The V gene's germline CDR1 is MDHEN and CDR2 SYDVKM. Deletions cut 2 bases from V and 5 bases from J, with 6 bases between. This CDR3 has 12 residues. Here the CDR3 DNA reads TGTGCCAGCAGTTTACCAGGTTATGGCTACACCTTC. Translating gives CASSLPGYGYTF.

The genes are TRBV4-3 and TRBJ2-7; perhaps TRBD1 as D (6 bases). CDR3 length: 16 residues. Germline CDR1 is LGHNA and CDR2 is YSLEER. Trimming shortened V by 0 bases and J by 2 bases, and 14 bases separated the two germline ends. The CDR3 reads CASSQDIGDITYEQYF. The CDR3 region has the DNA TGCGCCAGCAGCCAAGACATCGGGGACATCACCTACGAGCAGTACTTC.

This rearrangement joins TRBV9 to TRBJ2-2, with 7 nucleotides matching TRBD2. J lost 2 bases, V lost 0 bases, and 4 bases had no gene match. Germline values: CDR1 SGDLS, CDR2 YYNGEE. This CDR3 has 16 residues. The chain's CDR3 is CASSVVAGVNTGELFF. DNA for the CDR3: TGTGCCAGCAGCGTAGTTGCGGGGGTAAACACCGGGGAGCTGTTTTTT. Full variable domain (rest looked up from reference TRBV9 and TRBJ2-2): DSGVTQTPKHLITATGQRVTLRCSPRSGDLSVYWYQQSLDQGLQFLIQYYNGEERAKGNILERFSAQQFPDLHSELNLSSLELGDSALYFCASSVVAGVNTGELFFGEGSRLTVL.

The CDR3 loop is CASSVTGPNTGELFF. In DNA, the CDR3 is TGTGCCAGCAGCGTGACAGGCCCGAACACCGGGGAGCTGTTTTTT. The J gene is TRBJ2-2, the V gene TRBV5-6; perhaps TRBD1 as D (6 bases). The CDR3 totals 15 residues. Germline V gene sequence: CDR1 SGHDT, CDR2 YYEEEE. Trimming stripped 4 bases from V and 0 bases from J, with 10 bases between.